This T cell receptor (beta chain) was recovered during a study of vaccination effects on CD4 cells after COVID-19. Study context: Either the BNT162b2 or mRNA-1273 vaccine was given to participants in two doses. Study-wide results and caveats: Long after vaccination, the clones induced by infection and by vaccine shrank markedly in size.

In regard to this clone: What it recognizes is unknown.

J was trimmed by 3 bases and V by 3 bases; bases with no gene match: 5. Germline V CDR1 and CDR2: MNHEY, SVGAGI. This CDR3 is 16 amino acids long. Generated by immunoSEQ multiplex PCR, the TCRdb table keeps only in-frame clones and is missing some. The sample includes 35,000 to 45,000 clones, about 66% of them seen just once. Antigen-specific CD4+ T cells were expanded with viral peptide pools in the ViraFEST assay before sequencing. On day 10 of culture, CD4+ T cells were separated out. Previously uninfected by SARS-CoV-2, the vaccine recipients also showed negative nucleocapsid antibodies. Wells of a few million PBMC each were grown with about 9.5 IU/ml IL-2 and roughly 9.9 ug/ml peptides. The authors exchanged half the medium for IL-2 medium on days 3 and 7.

This receptor was taken from a human donor who received a COVID-19 vaccine. This sequence joins TRBV6-5 and TRBJ1-3, with 10 nucleotides matching TRBD1. The sequenced sample was CD4+ T cells from PBMCs cultured with HCoV-OC43 spike peptides, obtained before COVID-19 vaccination. The subset is: HCoV-OC43 spike overlapping peptide pool stimulation. CDR3 coding DNA: TGTGCCAGCAGTTATTCGACAGGGGGCATTGGAAACACCATATATTTT. Amino acids: CASSYSTGGIGNTIYF.